The clone carrying this T cell receptor beta chain showed up just a few times. Its matching antigen is unknown. Then a second PCR, running roughly 6 to 11 cycles, was carried out with a sample-barcoded 5' primer and a J-beta primer mix. A template-switch adaptor containing 12 random nucleotides labeled each cDNA molecule. TCRdb reprocessed the 5' RACE reads with MiXCR, giving one entry per CDR3 protein. The table includes fewer than 1,000,000 distinct CDR3 sequences, 46% detected once. This record belongs to a study of blood T cells in healthy people across ages. Study-wide results and caveats: Diversity figures based on one million T cells were deemed too low. A roughly linear age-dependent decrease characterized TCR beta diversity per million T cells.

The CDR3 consists of 14 residues. V was shortened by 0 bases and J by 7 bases, with 15 bases between the two germline ends. Germline-derived CDR1 and CDR2 are DFQATT and SNEGSKA (reference sequence). Specimen: blood. The V call is TRBV20-1, the J call TRBJ1-2; TRBD1 is a possible D gene (5 bases). The source is a man older than 75 in good health. The CDR3 nucleotides read TGCAGTGCTAGAGAGGGTAGGGGACGGCTTGGCTACACCTTC. This encodes CSAREGRGRLGYTF.